This TCR beta chain was found in a study of vaccination and CD4 T cells after COVID-19. The overall study: After nasal swab PCR-confirmed SARS-CoV-2, fewer than ten convalescents had mild disease and one severe. Each enrolled participant received a two-dose regimen of either BNT162b2 or mRNA-1273 vaccine.

Cultured CD4+ T-cell DNA underwent Oncomine TCR Beta short-read sequencing. After culture, CD4+ T cells served as the source for genomic DNA extraction. Using its own MiXCR run on the PCR reads, TCRdb lists one record per CDR3 protein. The sample holds just under 20,000 distinct CDR3 sequences, more than 50% seen once. As for treatment: roughly 10-day PBMC culture with coronavirus spike peptide pools or control peptides (ViraFEST assay). ViraFEST expanded antigen-specific T cells with peptide pools, then sequenced TCRs. The CDR3 is 13 residues long. Germline loops: CDR1 DFQATT, CDR2 SNEGSKA (reference sequence). V lost 0 bases, J lost 6 bases, and 12 bases lay in between. On this clonotype itself: Its antigen is currently unknown.

The TCR sequence derives from a human donor who had recovered from COVID-19. The sequenced sample was CD4+ T cells from blood, cultured in vitro. The chain employs TRBV20-1 and TRBJ2-7; maybe TRBD1 (6 bases). The DNA of the CDR3 is TGCAGTGCTAGAGATACAGGGAAACCCGAGCAGTACTTC. It is translated as CSARDTGKPEQYF.